The TCR beta chain under discussion was sequenced for a study of OX40 agonist ivuxolimab in advanced cancers. The study, taken as a whole, reports: Expanded clones tended on average to be more numerous among CD8+ T cells than CD4+.

The germline V gene encodes CDR1 SNHLY and CDR2 FYNNEI. The CDR3 loop spans 10 amino acids. The ends were cut back, 9 bases at V and 2 bases at J, with 4 bases in the middle. Here immunoSEQ multiplex PCR was the method, and the copy in TCRdb shows in-frame clones only, minus some. The sample gives about 61,000 clones, about 90% of which show up once; around 1.9% is in the top ten. A remark on this clone: Its antigen is currently unknown.

Sequences were derived from CD4+ or CD8+ T cells sorted from blood, sampled in a trial of the OX40 agonist ivuxolimab. This clonotype was sampled from an adult with an advanced solid tumor such as melanoma, head and neck, liver or kidney cancer. The chain is built from TRBV2 and TRBJ1-2; D gene ambiguous. CDR3 sequence: CASNNYGYTF. CDR3 nucleotide sequence: TGTGCCAGTAACAACTATGGCTACACCTTC.